Included here is one T cell receptor (beta chain) sequence, with context. The antigen remains unidentified. Expressed TCRB transcripts were sequenced because the entire RNA isolate underwent reverse transcription. Only in-frame clones appear in the TCRdb table, and some are missing; sequencing was by immunoSEQ multiplex PCR. This table holds under 800,000 clones, less than 20% found once. These data belong to a study of beta chain features in type 1 diabetes. Study-wide findings and caveats: TCRB CDR3s were moderately but significantly shorter in Type 1 diabetes patients in all four CD4+ subsets. Patients with type 1 diabetes carried fewer insertions and had more deletions at their VDJ junctions. A possible short-template PCR bias applies equally to patients and controls. Compared with healthy donors, patients appeared to share more similar naive, central memory and regulatory TCRB repertoires.

This CDR3 is built from 14 residues. Germline V gives CDR1 SGHRS, CDR2 YFSETQ. Trimming cost V 2 bases and J 9 bases, with 15 bases left between them. This rearrangement joins TRBV5-1 to TRBJ2-1; D remains unclear. The sample was naive CD4+ T cells from blood. The sequence was obtained from a man between 18 and 29 years old in good health. The CDR3 region is CASSLGPLAGEQFF. The CDR3 DNA follows: TGCGCCAGCAGCTTAGGTCCCCTGGCAGGTGAGCAGTTCTTC.